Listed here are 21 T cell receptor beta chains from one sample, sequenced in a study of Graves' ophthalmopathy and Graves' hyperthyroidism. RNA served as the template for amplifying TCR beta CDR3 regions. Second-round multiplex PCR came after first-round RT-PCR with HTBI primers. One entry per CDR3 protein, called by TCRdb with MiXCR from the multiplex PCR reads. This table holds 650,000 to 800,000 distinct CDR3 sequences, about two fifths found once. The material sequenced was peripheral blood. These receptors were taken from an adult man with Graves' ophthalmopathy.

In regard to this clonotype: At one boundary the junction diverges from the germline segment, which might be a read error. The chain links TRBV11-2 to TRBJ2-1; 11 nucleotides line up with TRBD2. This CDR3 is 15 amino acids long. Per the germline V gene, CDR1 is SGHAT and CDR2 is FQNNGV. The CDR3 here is CASRFLAGGYNEQFF. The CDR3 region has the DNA TGTGCCAGCCGCTTTCTAGCGGGAGGATACAATGAGCAGTTCTTC.

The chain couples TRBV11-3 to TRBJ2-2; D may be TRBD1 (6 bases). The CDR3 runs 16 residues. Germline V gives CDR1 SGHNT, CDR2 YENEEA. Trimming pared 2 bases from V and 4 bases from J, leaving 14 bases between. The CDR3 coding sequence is TGTGCCAGCAGCTTATGGTCTGGGGGCCTCACCGGGGAGCTGTTTTTT. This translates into CASSLWSGGLTGELFF. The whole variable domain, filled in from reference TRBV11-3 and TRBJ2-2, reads EAGVVQSPRYKIIEKKQPVAFWCNPISGHNTLYWYLQNLGQGPELLIRYENEEAVDDSQLPKDRFSAERLKGVDSTLKIQPAELGDSAVYLCASSLWSGGLTGELFFGEGSRLTVL.

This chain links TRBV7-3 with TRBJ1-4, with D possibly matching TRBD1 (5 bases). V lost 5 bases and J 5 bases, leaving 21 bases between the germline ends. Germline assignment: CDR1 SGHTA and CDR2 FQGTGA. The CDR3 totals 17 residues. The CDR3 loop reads CASSVEGSGTTNEKLFF. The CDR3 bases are TGTGCCAGCAGCGTAGAGGGGAGCGGGACTACCAATGAAAAACTGTTTTTT.

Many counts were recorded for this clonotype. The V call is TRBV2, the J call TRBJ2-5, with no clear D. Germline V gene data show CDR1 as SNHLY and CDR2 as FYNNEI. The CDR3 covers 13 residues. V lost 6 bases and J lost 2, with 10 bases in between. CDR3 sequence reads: CASRGFPQETQYF. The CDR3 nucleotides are TGTGCCAGCAGAGGGTTTCCACAAGAGACCCAGTACTTC.

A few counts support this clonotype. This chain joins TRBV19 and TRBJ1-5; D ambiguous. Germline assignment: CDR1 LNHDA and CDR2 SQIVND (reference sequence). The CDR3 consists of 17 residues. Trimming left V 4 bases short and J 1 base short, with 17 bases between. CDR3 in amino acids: CASSTRHYSQSNQPQHF. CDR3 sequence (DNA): TGTGCCAGTAGTACACGACATTACTCCCAGAGCAATCAGCCCCAGCATTTT.

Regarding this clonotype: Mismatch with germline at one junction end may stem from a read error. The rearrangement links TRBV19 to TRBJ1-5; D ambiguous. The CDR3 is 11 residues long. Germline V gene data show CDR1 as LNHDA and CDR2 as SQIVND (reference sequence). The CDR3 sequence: CASSIGSGLYF. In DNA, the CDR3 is TGTGCCAGTAGTATTGGTAGCGGGCTGTATTTT.

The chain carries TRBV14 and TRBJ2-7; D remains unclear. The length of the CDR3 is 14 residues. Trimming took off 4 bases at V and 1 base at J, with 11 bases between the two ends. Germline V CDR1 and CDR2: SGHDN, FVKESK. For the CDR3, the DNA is TGTGCCAGCAGCCCACCAGGTCCGTCCTACGAGCAGTACTTC. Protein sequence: CASSPPGPSYEQYF.

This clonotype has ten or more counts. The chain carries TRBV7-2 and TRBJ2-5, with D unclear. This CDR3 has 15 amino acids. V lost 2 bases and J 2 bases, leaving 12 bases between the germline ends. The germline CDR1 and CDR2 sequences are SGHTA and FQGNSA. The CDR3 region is CASSLQGPRQETQYF. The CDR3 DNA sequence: TGTGCCAGCAGCTTACAAGGGCCGCGACAAGAGACCCAGTACTTC.

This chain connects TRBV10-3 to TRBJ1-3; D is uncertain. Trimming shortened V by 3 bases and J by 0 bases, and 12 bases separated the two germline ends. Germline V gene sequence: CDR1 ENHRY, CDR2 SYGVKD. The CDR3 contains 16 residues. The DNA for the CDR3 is TGTGCCATCAGTGACACCGGGCCGAACTCTGGAAACACCATATATTTT. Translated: CAISDTGPNSGNTIYF.

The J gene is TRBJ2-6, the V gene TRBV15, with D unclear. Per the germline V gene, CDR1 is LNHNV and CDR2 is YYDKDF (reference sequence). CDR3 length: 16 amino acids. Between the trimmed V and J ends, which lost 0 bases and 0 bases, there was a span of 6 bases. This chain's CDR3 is CATSRDPDSGANVLTF. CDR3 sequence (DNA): TGTGCCACCAGCAGAGATCCGGACTCTGGGGCCAACGTCCTGACTTTC.

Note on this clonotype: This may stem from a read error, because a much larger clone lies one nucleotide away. CDR3 region: CSAMDSASYEQYF. CDR3 nucleotide sequence: TGCAGTGCTATGGACAGTGCCTCCTACGAGCAGTACTTC. The J gene is TRBJ2-7, the V gene TRBV20-1, with a possible D match to TRBD1 (6 bases). Germline assignment: CDR1 DFQATT and CDR2 SNEGSKA (reference sequence). The length of the CDR3 is 13 residues. Trimming cost V 4 bases and J 0 bases, with 10 bases left between them.

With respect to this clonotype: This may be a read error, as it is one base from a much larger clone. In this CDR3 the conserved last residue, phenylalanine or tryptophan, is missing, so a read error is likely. As DNA, the CDR3 is TGTGCCAGCAGGGTAGGGACAGCCTACCCGAGGACTGAAGCTTTCTCT. Amino acid sequence: CASRVGTAYPRTEAFS. V usage is TRBV11-2 and J usage is TRBJ1-1; TRBD1 aligns across 7 bases. Germline V gives CDR1 SGHAT, CDR2 FQNNGV. After removal of 6 bases from V and 5 bases from J, the junction contained 15 bases not matched to a gene. The CDR3 loop spans 16 amino acids.

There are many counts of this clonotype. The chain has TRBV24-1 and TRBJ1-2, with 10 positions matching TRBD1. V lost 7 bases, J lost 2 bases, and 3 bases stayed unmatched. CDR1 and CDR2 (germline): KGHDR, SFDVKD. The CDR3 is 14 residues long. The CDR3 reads CATRGTGVNYGYTF. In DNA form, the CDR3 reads TGTGCCACCAGGGGGACAGGGGTGAACTATGGCTACACCTTC.

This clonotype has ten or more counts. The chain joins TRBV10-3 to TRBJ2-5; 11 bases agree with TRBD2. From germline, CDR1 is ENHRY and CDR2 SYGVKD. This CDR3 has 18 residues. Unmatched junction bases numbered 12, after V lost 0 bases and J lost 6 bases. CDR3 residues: CAISESGATSGMEKTQYF. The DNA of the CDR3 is TGTGCCATCAGTGAGTCGGGGGCGACTAGCGGGATGGAAAAGACCCAGTACTTC.

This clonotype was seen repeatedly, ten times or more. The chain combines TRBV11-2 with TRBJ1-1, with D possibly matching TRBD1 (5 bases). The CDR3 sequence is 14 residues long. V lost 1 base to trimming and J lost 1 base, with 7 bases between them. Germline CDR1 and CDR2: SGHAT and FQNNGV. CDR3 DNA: TGTGCCAGCAGCTTAGCCAGGGCGAACACTGAAGCTTTCTTT. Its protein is CASSLARANTEAFF.

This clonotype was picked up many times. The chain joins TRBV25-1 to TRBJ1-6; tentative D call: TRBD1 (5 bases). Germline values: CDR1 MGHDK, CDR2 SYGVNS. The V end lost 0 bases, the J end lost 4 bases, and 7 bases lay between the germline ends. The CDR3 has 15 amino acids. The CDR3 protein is CASSEYGGYNSPLHF. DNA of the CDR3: TGTGCCAGCAGTGAATACGGGGGTTATAATTCACCCCTCCACTTT.

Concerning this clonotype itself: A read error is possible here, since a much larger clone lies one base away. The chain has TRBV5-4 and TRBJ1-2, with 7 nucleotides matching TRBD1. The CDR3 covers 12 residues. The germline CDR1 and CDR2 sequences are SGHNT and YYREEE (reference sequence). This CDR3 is CAGSFRGEGYTF. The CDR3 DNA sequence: TGTGCCGGCAGCTTCAGGGGGGAGGGCTACACCTTC.

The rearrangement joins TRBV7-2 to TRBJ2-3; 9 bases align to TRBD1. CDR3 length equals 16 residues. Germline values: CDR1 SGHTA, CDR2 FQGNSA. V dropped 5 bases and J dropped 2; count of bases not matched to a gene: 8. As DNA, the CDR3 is TGTGCCAGCAGCCAAGAAAGGGACAGGGCCACAGATACGCAGTATTTT. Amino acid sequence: CASSQERDRATDTQYF. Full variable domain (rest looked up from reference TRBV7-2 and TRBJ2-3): GAGVSQSPSNKVTEKGKDVELRCDPISGHTALYWYRQSLGQGLEFLIYFQGNSAPDKSGLPSDRFSAERTGGSVSTLTIQRTQQEDSAVYLCASSQERDRATDTQYFGPGTRLTVL.

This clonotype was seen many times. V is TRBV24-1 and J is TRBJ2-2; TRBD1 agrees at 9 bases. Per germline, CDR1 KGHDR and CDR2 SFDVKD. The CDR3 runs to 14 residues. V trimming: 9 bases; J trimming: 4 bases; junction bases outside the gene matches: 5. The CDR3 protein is CATRDRDSTGELFF. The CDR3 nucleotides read TGTGCCACCCGGGACAGGGATAGCACCGGGGAGCTGTTTTTT.

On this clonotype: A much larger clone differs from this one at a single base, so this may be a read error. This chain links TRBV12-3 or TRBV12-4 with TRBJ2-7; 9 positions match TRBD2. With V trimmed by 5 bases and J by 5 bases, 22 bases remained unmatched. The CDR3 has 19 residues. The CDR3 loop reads CASSEPVASGVRPRDEQYF. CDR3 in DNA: TGTGCCAGCAGTGAGCCGGTTGCTAGCGGGGTAAGACCCCGGGACGAGCAGTACTTC.

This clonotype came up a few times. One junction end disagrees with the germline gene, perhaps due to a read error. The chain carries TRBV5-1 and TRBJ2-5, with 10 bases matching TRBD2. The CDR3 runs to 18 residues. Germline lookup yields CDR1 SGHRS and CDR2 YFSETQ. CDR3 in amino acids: CASSLVFQERGGLETQYF. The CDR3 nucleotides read TGTGCCAGCAGCTTAGTATTTCAGGAGCGGGGGGGCCTTGAGACCCAGTACTTC.